A selection of T cell receptor beta chains follows, all from one sample in a study of beta chain features in type 1 diabetes. Data came from immunoSEQ multiplex PCR; TCRdb stores just in-frame clones and leaves some out. Among roughly 260,000 clones, approximately 11% were seen once, and the ten largest hold about 0.018%. Specimen: naive CD4+ T cells from blood. The receptors were sampled from a man between 25 and 39 years old with type 1 diabetes. The CDR3 runs from the conserved cysteine through the conserved F or W. D genes are given only for firm matches. The size field is filled for only some rows; it gives once, few, many or a size class.

CDR3 length	clone size	J gene	D gene	V gene	CDR3 protein	CDR3 DNA
17	.	TRBJ2-1	TRBD2	TRBV4-3	CASSQVGSGGRYNEQFF	TGCGCCAGCAGCCAAGTCGGTAGCGGGGGCCGTTACAATGAGCAGTTCTTC
14	.	TRBJ2-5	.	TRBV30	CAWSPGGAQETQYF	TGTGCCTGGAGTCCTGGCGGGGCCCAAGAGACCCAGTACTTC
17	.	TRBJ2-3	TRBD1	TRBV7-2	CASSSLTGVTGPDTQYF	TGTGCCAGCAGCTCACTCACAGGGGTTACAGGCCCAGATACGCAGTATTTT
13	.	TRBJ2-3	TRBD2	TRBV2	CASSDSGGDTQYF	TGTGCCAGCAGTGATAGCGGGGGGGATACGCAGTATTTT
15	.	TRBJ2-3	TRBD2	TRBV5-1	CASSLGLAGADTQYF	TGCGCCAGCAGCTTGGGACTAGCGGGGGCAGATACGCAGTATTTT
15	few	TRBJ1-6	TRBD1	TRBV7-8	CASSTEDRVNSPLHF	TGTGCCAGCAGCACCGAAGACAGGGTTAATTCACCCCTCCACTTT
15	.	TRBJ1-2	TRBD1	TRBV5-1	CASSLDGQGAEGYTF	TGCGCCAGCAGCTTGGATGGACAGGGGGCGGAAGGCTACACCTTC
14	few	TRBJ2-1	TRBD2	TRBV10-3	CAISESWTSGEQFF	TGTGCCATCAGTGAGTCGTGGACTAGCGGGGAGCAGTTCTTC
14	few	TRBJ2-3	TRBD2	TRBV5-4	CASSQLAGRDTQYF	TGTGCCAGCAGCCAGCTAGCGGGGCGCGATACGCAGTATTTT
16	.	TRBJ2-3	TRBD2	TRBV9	CASSVLAGGYSDTQYF	TGTGCCAGCAGCGTCCTAGCGGGGGGGTATTCAGATACGCAGTATTTT
13	few	TRBJ2-3	.	TRBV4-3	CASSQEAGNTQYF	TGCGCCAGCAGCCAAGAAGCCGGGAATACGCAGTATTTT